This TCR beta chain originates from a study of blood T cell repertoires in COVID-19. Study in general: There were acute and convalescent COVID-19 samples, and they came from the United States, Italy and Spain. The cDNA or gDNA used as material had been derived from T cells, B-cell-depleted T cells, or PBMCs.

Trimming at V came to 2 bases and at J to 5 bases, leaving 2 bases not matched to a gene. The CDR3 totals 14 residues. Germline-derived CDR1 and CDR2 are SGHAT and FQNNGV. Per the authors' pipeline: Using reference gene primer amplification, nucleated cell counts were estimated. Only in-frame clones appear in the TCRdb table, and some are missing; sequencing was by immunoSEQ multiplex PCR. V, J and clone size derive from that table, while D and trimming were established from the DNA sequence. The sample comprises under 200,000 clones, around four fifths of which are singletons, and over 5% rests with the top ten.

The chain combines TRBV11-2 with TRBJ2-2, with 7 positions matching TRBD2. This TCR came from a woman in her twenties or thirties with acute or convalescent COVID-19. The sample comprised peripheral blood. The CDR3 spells CASSLTGGTGELFF. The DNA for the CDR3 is TGTGCCAGCAGCTTAACGGGGGGAACCGGGGAGCTGTTTTTT.